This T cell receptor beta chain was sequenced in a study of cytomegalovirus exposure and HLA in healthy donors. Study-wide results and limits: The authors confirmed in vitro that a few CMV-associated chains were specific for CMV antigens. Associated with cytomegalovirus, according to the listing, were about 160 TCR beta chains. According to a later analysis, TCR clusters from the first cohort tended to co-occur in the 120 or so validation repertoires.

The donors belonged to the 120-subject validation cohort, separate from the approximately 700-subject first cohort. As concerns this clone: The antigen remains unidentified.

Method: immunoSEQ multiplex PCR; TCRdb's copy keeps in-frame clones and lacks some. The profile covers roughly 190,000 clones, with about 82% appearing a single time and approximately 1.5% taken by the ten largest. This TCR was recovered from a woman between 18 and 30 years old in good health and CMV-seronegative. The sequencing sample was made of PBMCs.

The CDR3 loop reads CASSEPWRGPVGTDTQYF. CDR3 nucleotide sequence: TGTGCCAGCAGCGAGCCCTGGAGGGGGCCAGTTGGCACAGATACGCAGTATTTT. The chain links TRBV9 to TRBJ2-3, with D possibly TRBD1 on 7 matching bases. V was shortened by 3 bases and J by 1 base, with 21 bases between the two germline ends. This CDR3 is 18 amino acids long. CDR1 and CDR2 from the germline V gene are SGDLS and YYNGEE.